The 31 T cell receptor beta chains below come from one sample, sequenced in a study of shared clonotypes between healthy human individuals. Cells designated naive CD8 were CD45RO-negative and were positively selected for CCR7, with terminally differentiated effector memory CD45RA+ cells excluded. Profiled with immunoSEQ multiplex PCR; TCRdb holds only in-frame clones, not every one. The data show around 2.1 million clones, under 95% seen once. The sequenced material came from naive CD8+ T cells from PBMCs. Receptor source: a man aged 18 to 29 in good health. Some clones in this sample may be carry-over from other donors' samples.

The genes are TRBV14 and TRBJ2-7, with a tentative D call TRBD2 (7 bases). In germline, CDR1 is SGHDN, CDR2 FVKESK. The CDR3 is 19 residues long. V lost 1 base to trimming and J lost 1 base, with 23 bases between them. The CDR3 sequence is CASSQAFAGAAFGSYEQYF. DNA for the CDR3: TGTGCCAGCAGCCAAGCCTTTGCGGGGGCCGCTTTTGGATCCTACGAGCAGTACTTC.

The chain carries TRBV15 and TRBJ2-3; D is undetermined. V gave up 5 bases and J gave up 3 bases, with 18 bases separating them. CDR1 is LNHNV and CDR2 is YYDKDF in the germline V gene (reference sequence). The CDR3 totals 16 residues. The CDR3 spells CATSPGHTPLTDTQYF. The CDR3 nucleotides read TGTGCCACCAGCCCCGGCCACACCCCCTTAACAGATACGCAGTATTTT.

The chain is built from TRBV19 and TRBJ1-2, with a weak D call TRBD1 (6 bases). CDR1 and CDR2 from the germline V gene are LNHDA and SQIVND (reference sequence). V lost 9 bases, J lost 4 bases, and 12 bases lay in between. This CDR3 spans 12 amino acids. The CDR3 sequence is CASVGQRYGYTF. In DNA form, the CDR3 reads TGTGCCAGCGTAGGACAGCGCTATGGCTACACCTTC.

The V call is TRBV5-1, the J call TRBJ2-7; 9 bases map to TRBD1. This CDR3 is 15 amino acids long. Germline assignment: CDR1 SGHRS and CDR2 YFSETQ. The V segment lost 4 bases and the J segment 4 bases; nucleotides outside the gene matches: 9. This chain's CDR3 is CASSAGTGLLYEQYF. The DNA for the CDR3 is TGCGCCAGCAGCGCCGGGACAGGGCTTCTTTACGAGCAGTACTTC.

V is TRBV27 and J is TRBJ2-7; 7 bases map to TRBD1. J gave up 1 base and V 4 bases, and 10 bases lay outside the gene matches. Germline lookup yields CDR1 MNHEY and CDR2 SMNVEV (reference sequence). CDR3 length: 16 residues. This CDR3 reads CASSSRQGGLSYEQYF. The CDR3 nucleotides read TGTGCCAGCAGTTCAAGACAGGGCGGCTTGTCCTACGAGCAGTACTTC.

The chain couples TRBV7-9 to TRBJ2-2; possible D gene TRBD1, 7 bases. CDR3 length: 13 residues. The V gene lost 11 bases and the J gene lost 1 base, with 11 bases spanning the gap. The germline V gene has CDR1 SEHNR and CDR2 FQNEAQ (reference sequence). Here the CDR3 DNA reads TGTGCCGCGGGGACAGAGAACACCGGGGAGCTGTTTTTT. Protein product: CAAGTENTGELFF.

The rearrangement uses TRBV7-6 and TRBJ2-7; 7 bases match TRBD2. The CDR3 has 15 amino acids. The germline V gene encodes CDR1 SGHVS and CDR2 FNYEAQ. J gave up 0 bases and V 4 bases, and 6 bases lay outside the gene matches. CDR3 nucleotides: TGTGCCAGCAGCTCACTAGCGTCGAGCTCCTACGAGCAGTACTTC. Translated: CASSSLASSSYEQYF.

Note on this clone: Other DNA sequences in the same sample also yield this CDR3. The J gene is TRBJ2-1, the V gene TRBV29-1; 7 positions match TRBD2. The length of the CDR3 is 14 residues. Germline V gene sequence: CDR1 SQVTM, CDR2 ANQGSEA. With V trimmed by 4 bases and J by 0 bases, 3 bases remained unmatched. The chain's CDR3 is CSVGRGSSYNEQFF. The DNA of the CDR3 is TGCAGCGTTGGACGCGGGAGCTCCTACAATGAGCAGTTCTTC.

The table lists this clone with a count of one. The J gene is TRBJ1-4, the V gene TRBV4-1, with 7 bases fitting TRBD1. There are 16 residues in the CDR3. J gave up 4 bases and V 3 bases, and 8 bases lay outside the gene matches. CDR1 is MGHRA and CDR2 is YSYEKL in the germline V gene. CDR3 residues: CASSHPRQGDNEKLFF. For the CDR3, the DNA is TGCGCCAGCAGCCACCCAAGACAGGGCGATAATGAAAAACTGTTTTTT.

V gene TRBV25-1 combines with J gene TRBJ2-1; D gene ambiguous. Trimming stripped 1 base from V and 8 bases from J, with 15 bases between. The CDR3 length is 15 residues. CDR1 and CDR2 from the germline V gene are MGHDK and SYGVNS. CDR3 in DNA: TGTGCCAGCAGTGAATCCTCAGCTTTCTTAGATGAGCAGTTCTTC. Translated, it gives CASSESSAFLDEQFF.

The chain combines TRBV27 with TRBJ1-1; D unresolved. CDR3 length equals 12 residues. From germline, CDR1 is MNHEY and CDR2 SMNVEV (reference sequence). Between the trimmed V and J ends, which lost 8 bases and 0 bases, there was a span of 7 bases. For the CDR3, the DNA is TGTGCCAGCGGGTTCGTGAACACTGAAGCTTTCTTT. Amino acid sequence: CASGFVNTEAFF.

The DNA for the CDR3 is TGTGCCAGCAGCTGGGCCCCAGGAGACCCACTCTATGGCTACACCTTC. As protein: CASSWAPGDPLYGYTF. V usage is TRBV5-6 and J usage is TRBJ1-2; no clear D gene. V lost 3 bases and J 4 bases, leaving 19 bases between the germline ends. The CDR3 totals 16 residues. Germline loops: CDR1 SGHDT, CDR2 YYEEEE.

The rearrangement links TRBV11-3 to TRBJ2-5, with 8 bases matching TRBD1. The ends lost 5 bases at V and 5 bases at J; junction bases unmatched: 10. The CDR3 is 15 amino acids. CDR1 SGHNT and CDR2 YENEEA come from the germline V gene. CDR3 sequence: CASSRRRTGYETQYF. In DNA form, the CDR3 reads TGTGCCAGCAGCCGGCGTAGGACAGGGTACGAGACCCAGTACTTC.

Details on this clone: Within the sample, other DNA sequences also encode this same CDR3. The chain joins TRBV7-8 to TRBJ2-3; 10 bases are a match to TRBD1. The CDR3 sequence is 14 residues long. V lost 3 bases, J lost 4 bases, and 1 base stayed unmatched. Germline CDR1 SGHVS, CDR2 FQNEAQ. The CDR3 sequence: CASSLGQGPDTQYF. The DNA for the CDR3 is TGTGCCAGCAGCTTGGGACAGGGGCCAGATACGCAGTATTTT. The full variable domain, in which reference TRBV7-8 and TRBJ2-3 provide the parts outside the CDR3, is GAGVSQSPRYKVAKRGQDVALRCDPISGHVSLFWYQQALGQGPEFLTYFQNEAQLDKSGLPSDRFFAERPEGSVSTLKIQRTQQEDSAVYLCASSLGQGPDTQYFGPGTRLTVL.

This chain connects TRBV30 to TRBJ2-7; D is unresolved. Trimming took 0 bases from V and 7 from J, leaving 13 bases between them. CDR3 length: 13 amino acids. Germline V lookup: CDR1 GTSNPN, CDR2 SVGIG (reference sequence). This CDR3 is CAWSVTGFREQYF. CDR3 DNA sequence: TGTGCCTGGAGTGTAACGGGTTTTCGGGAGCAGTACTTC.

V and J are TRBV10-3 and TRBJ2-5; 8 positions agree with TRBD2. The trim removed 2 bases at V and 4 bases at J, leaving 3 bases unmatched. The CDR3 has 14 amino acids. Germline CDR1 is ENHRY and CDR2 is SYGVKD. CDR3 in DNA: TGTGCCATCAGTGAGGTGCTAGCGGGAGAGACCCAGTACTTC. Amino acids: CAISEVLAGETQYF.

The V call is TRBV15, the J call TRBJ1-2, with a tentative D call TRBD1 (5 bases). Germline CDR1 and CDR2: LNHNV and YYDKDF (reference sequence). The CDR3 contains 15 residues. V shed 0 bases and J shed 0 bases, with 8 bases lying between them. The CDR3 DNA reads TGTGCCACCAGCAGAGAGTCAGGGTCTAACTATGGCTACACCTTC. This sequence encodes CATSRESGSNYGYTF.

This clone showed up just a few times. The chain combines TRBV2 with TRBJ2-1, with D hard to call. The CDR3 runs 17 residues. Germline CDR1 reads SNHLY; CDR2 reads FYNNEI. Trimming removed 3 bases at V and 2 bases at J, with 17 bases between. The CDR3 loop is CASSEQSRQRTYNEQFF. The CDR3 bases are TGTGCCAGCAGTGAGCAATCGAGGCAGCGTACCTACAATGAGCAGTTCTTC. The full variable domain, its missing parts supplied by reference TRBV2 and TRBJ2-1, is EPEVTQTPSHQVTQMGQEVILRCVPISNHLYFYWYRQILGQKVEFLVSFYNNEISEKSEIFDDQFSVERPDGSNFTLKIRSTKLEDSAMYFCASSEQSRQRTYNEQFFGPGTRLTVL.

V usage is TRBV27 and J usage is TRBJ1-5; TRBD1 is a possible D gene (5 bases). Germline V gives CDR1 MNHEY, CDR2 SMNVEV (reference sequence). The CDR3 contains 15 residues. Trimming left V 9 bases short and J 6 bases short, with 21 bases between. CDR3 DNA: TGTGCCAGTAAATATGGGGGAGGATCTGGTCAGCCCCAGCATTTT. Its translation is CASKYGGGSGQPQHF.

The gene calls are TRBV7-2 and TRBJ2-5; TRBD1 is a possible D gene (6 bases). CDR1 is SGHTA, CDR2 FQGNSA, per germline. There are 14 residues in the CDR3. Trimming removed 1 base at V and 5 bases at J, with 11 bases between. The CDR3 bases are TGTGCCAGCAGCTTAGGTCAGGGGCCGGAGACCCAGTACTTC. This sequence encodes CASSLGQGPETQYF.

The genes are TRBV7-9 and TRBJ2-7; D may be TRBD1 (6 bases). Germline V CDR1 and CDR2: SEHNR, FQNEAQ (reference sequence). V was clipped by 2 bases and J by 3 bases, with 17 bases between them. This CDR3 contains 16 residues. The CDR3 DNA reads as TGTGCCAGCAGCTTAACCACAGGGAAGGGGCGCTACGAGCAGTACTTC. This sequence encodes CASSLTTGKGRYEQYF.

The J gene is TRBJ2-1, the V gene TRBV27; TRBD1 matches 8 bases. CDR1 and CDR2 from the germline V gene are MNHEY and SMNVEV (reference sequence). The CDR3 totals 13 residues. The V gene end was trimmed by 8 bases and the J gene end by 6 bases; junction bases not matched to a gene: 6. CDR3 nucleotide sequence: TGTGCCAGCTACAGGGGGTGGGGCAATGAGCAGTTCTTC. It encodes CASYRGWGNEQFF.

The J gene is TRBJ1-2, the V gene TRBV4-1; D remains ambiguous. The CDR3 has 13 amino acids. Germline values: CDR1 MGHRA, CDR2 YSYEKL. The ends were cut back, 0 bases at V and 3 bases at J, with 5 bases in the middle. CDR3 nucleotide sequence: TGCGCCAGCAGCCAAGATCGGGACTATGGCTACACCTTC. Translation gives CASSQDRDYGYTF.

The chain joins TRBV6-1 to TRBJ2-2, with D perhaps matching TRBD2 (6 bases). CDR3 size: 13 residues. CDR1 MNHNS and CDR2 SASEGT come from the germline V gene. The V and J ends lost 2 bases and 7 bases respectively, with 8 bases between them. The CDR3 protein is CASSERGGGELFF. As DNA, the CDR3 is TGTGCCAGCAGTGAAAGGGGAGGCGGGGAGCTGTTTTTT.

V is TRBV4-1 and J is TRBJ1-1; no firm D call. The CDR3 runs 13 residues. The V and J ends lost 1 base and 6 bases respectively, with 9 bases between them. CDR1 is MGHRA, CDR2 YSYEKL, per germline. The CDR3 DNA sequence: TGCGCCAGCAGCCAAGGGCAATGGTCTGAAGCTTTCTTT. Translated: CASSQGQWSEAFF.

The chain employs TRBV27 and TRBJ1-1; D gene unclear. The germline CDR1 and CDR2 sequences are MNHEY and SMNVEV (reference sequence). The CDR3 has 15 residues. Trimming took off 2 bases at V and 3 bases at J, with 13 bases between the two ends. CDR3 nucleotide sequence: TGTGCCAGCAGTTTAGGGATGGCCCCTTACACTGAAGCTTTCTTT. It yields the protein CASSLGMAPYTEAFF.

The chain carries TRBV27 and TRBJ2-3; 7 positions match TRBD2. This CDR3 contains 15 residues. In germline, CDR1 is MNHEY, CDR2 SMNVEV (reference sequence). J gave up 1 base and V 6 bases, and 7 bases lay outside the gene matches. The CDR3, as DNA: TGTGCCAGCAGGCCAACTAGCGTCGGCACAGATACGCAGTATTTT. Protein product: CASRPTSVGTDTQYF.

This clone turned up a few times. The chain employs TRBV11-2 and TRBJ2-3; the D is unclear. Germline V gene data show CDR1 as SGHAT and CDR2 as FQNNGV. The CDR3 loop spans 12 amino acids. V dropped 5 bases and J dropped 10 bases, with 13 bases sitting between them. The CDR3 spells CASSPSLPAQYF. DNA of the CDR3: TGTGCCAGCAGCCCATCCCTGCCCGCGCAGTATTTT.

V usage is TRBV5-6 and J usage is TRBJ2-7; the D gene is possibly TRBD1 (6 bases). Trimming took 0 bases from V and 0 from J, leaving 13 bases between them. The CDR3 spans 16 residues. From germline, CDR1 is SGHDT and CDR2 YYEEEE. CDR3 DNA sequence: TGTGCCAGCAGCTTGGGAGGACAGCTCAGCTCCTACGAGCAGTACTTC. Its translation is CASSLGGQLSSYEQYF.

This chain connects TRBV28 to TRBJ2-2; D may be TRBD1 (6 bases). The CDR3 loop spans 16 amino acids. From germline, CDR1 is MDHEN and CDR2 SYDVKM. V lost 6 bases, J lost 3 bases, and 17 bases lay in between. The CDR3, as DNA: TGTGCCAGCAGCTCCTTCAGGGGCCTAGACACCGGGGAGCTGTTTTTT. Protein product: CASSSFRGLDTGELFF.

V and J are TRBV27 and TRBJ2-1; 8 nucleotides match TRBD2. J gave up 2 bases and V 5 bases, and 17 bases lay outside the gene matches. The CDR3 spans 19 residues. CDR1 is MNHEY and CDR2 is SMNVEV in the germline V gene (reference sequence). The CDR3 DNA sequence: TGTGCCAGCAGTCCGCATAGTGACCTTAGCGGGGAGCCCTACAATGAGCAGTTCTTC. It yields the protein CASSPHSDLSGEPYNEQFF.